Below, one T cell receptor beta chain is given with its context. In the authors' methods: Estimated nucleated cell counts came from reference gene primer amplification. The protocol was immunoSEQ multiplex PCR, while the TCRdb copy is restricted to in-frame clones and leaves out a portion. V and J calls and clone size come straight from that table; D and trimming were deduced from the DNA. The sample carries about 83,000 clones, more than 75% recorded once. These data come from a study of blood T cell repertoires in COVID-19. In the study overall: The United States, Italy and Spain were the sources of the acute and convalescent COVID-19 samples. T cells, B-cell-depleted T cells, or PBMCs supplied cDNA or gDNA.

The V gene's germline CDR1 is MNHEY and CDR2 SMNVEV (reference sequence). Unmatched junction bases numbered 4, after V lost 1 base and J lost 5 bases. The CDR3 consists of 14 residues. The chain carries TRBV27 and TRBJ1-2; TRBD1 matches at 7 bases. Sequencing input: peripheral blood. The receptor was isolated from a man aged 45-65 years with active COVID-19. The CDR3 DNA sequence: TGTGCCAGCAGTTTATATGGACAGGCGTATGGCTACACCTTC. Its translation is CASSLYGQAYGYTF.